The clone carrying this T cell receptor beta chain was counted once. Its specificity is not known. These data come from a study of radiotherapy plus CTLA-4 blockade in lung cancer. Points from the study as a whole: How blood T cell clones changed early, along with interferon-beta, reportedly forecast response best.

The method was immunoSEQ multiplex PCR; TCRdb's version includes in-frame clones alone and lacks a portion of them. The data show around 50,000 clones, less than 90% seen once. Chemo-refractory metastatic non-small-cell lung cancer patients were treated with focal radiation plus CTLA-4 blockade with ipilimumab. CDR3 length: 15 amino acids. Germline values: CDR1 MNHEY, CDR2 SMNVEV (reference sequence). The V and J ends lost 2 bases and 1 base respectively, with 12 bases between them. The sample here was peripheral blood, taken from a patient treated with radiotherapy plus ipilimumab. The TCR was taken from a human donor with non-small cell lung cancer that progressed on radiotherapy plus ipilimumab. Some clones in this sample may be carry-over from other donors' samples. The chain joins TRBV27 to TRBJ2-7; unclear D gene. In nucleotides, the CDR3 is TGTGCCAGCAGTTTAAAGGCAGGATCTTCCTACGAGCAGTACTTC. The encoded protein is CASSLKAGSSYEQYF.